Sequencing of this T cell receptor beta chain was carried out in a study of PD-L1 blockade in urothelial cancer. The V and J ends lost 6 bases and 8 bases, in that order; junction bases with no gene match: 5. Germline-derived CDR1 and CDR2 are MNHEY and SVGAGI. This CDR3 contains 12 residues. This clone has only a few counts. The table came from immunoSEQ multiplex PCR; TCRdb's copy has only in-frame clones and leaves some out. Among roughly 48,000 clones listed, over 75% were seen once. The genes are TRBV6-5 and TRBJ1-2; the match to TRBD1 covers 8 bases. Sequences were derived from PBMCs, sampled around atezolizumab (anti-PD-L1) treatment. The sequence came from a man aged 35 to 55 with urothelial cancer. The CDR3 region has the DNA TGTGCCAGCAGCACAGCAGGGGGCGGCTACACCTTC. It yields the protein CASSTAGGGYTF.